The text below deals with one T cell receptor beta chain. Antigen: not known. This sample is drawn from a study of shared clonotypes between healthy human individuals. Background on the study: Serving as donors were a couple of women and three men, whose ages spanned 18 to 49.

It was at deep level that the assay was run. Only in-frame clones appear in the TCRdb table, and some are missing; sequencing was by immunoSEQ multiplex PCR. Among over a million clones, about 77% were seen once, and the ten largest hold approximately 1.5%. Findings and caveats of the study: Sorted-subset sequencing, rarefaction showed, was incomplete despite large depth.

The sequence came from a man younger than 35 in good health. The sequenced sample was memory CD4+ T cells sorted from blood. The subset: CD45RA-negative fraction.

The CDR3 sequence: CASVEMGNQPQHF. The CDR3 DNA sequence: TGTGCCAGCGTGGAAATGGGCAATCAGCCCCAGCATTTT. The chain joins TRBV6-1 to TRBJ1-5, with D hard to call. Germline loops: CDR1 MNHNS, CDR2 SASEGT. V dropped 8 bases and J dropped 2 bases, with 10 bases sitting between them. This CDR3 contains 13 residues.